This paragraph covers one TCR beta chain sequence. V lost 8 bases and J lost 4; bases outside the gene matches: 17. There are 17 residues in the CDR3. CDR1 and CDR2 from the germline V gene are LNHDA and SQIVND (reference sequence). TCRdb's copy holds only in-frame clones and misses some; the assay was immunoSEQ multiplex PCR. The sample includes about 200,000 clones, approximately 81% seen only once; the top ten take 4.5% to 5%. This entry comes from a study of blood T cell repertoires in COVID-19. Study at large: Samples representing acute and convalescent COVID-19 were sourced from the United States, Italy and Spain.

This receptor was obtained from a woman older than 75 with acute or convalescent COVID-19. The rearrangement uses TRBV19 and TRBJ1-1, with 9 bases lining up with TRBD1. The sequencing sample was made of peripheral blood. The CDR3 sequence is CASGGYGTGLVGTEAFF. CDR3 nucleotides: TGTGCCAGTGGGGGATACGGGACAGGGTTGGTCGGCACTGAAGCTTTCTTT.